Listed here are 23 T cell receptor beta chains from one sample, sequenced in a study of blood T cell repertoires in COVID-19. Clones were read by immunoSEQ multiplex PCR, and TCRdb kept only the in-frame ones, dropping some. Of approximately 99,000 clones listed, about four fifths were seen once; the top ten hold about a sixth. Material for sequencing was peripheral blood. The receptors stem from a woman older than 75 with active or convalescent COVID-19.

This rearrangement joins TRBV6-5 to TRBJ1-5, with D perhaps TRBD1 (6 bases). This CDR3 has 12 residues. The V and J ends lost 10 bases and 6 bases respectively, with 13 bases between them. CDR1 and CDR2 from the germline V gene are MNHEY and SVGAGI. The CDR3 DNA reads TGTGCCACCCACCGAGGGGGTCAGCCCCAGCATTTT. Translating gives CATHRGGQPQHF.

The chain links TRBV12-5 to TRBJ2-7; TRBD2 matches at 8 bases. The CDR3 runs 17 residues. V trimming: 0 bases; J trimming: 2 bases; junction bases outside the gene matches: 9. CDR1 is LGHNT and CDR2 is FRNRAP in the germline V gene. CDR3: CASGLVQLSGTPYEQYF. The CDR3 DNA follows: TGTGCTAGTGGTTTGGTTCAACTTAGCGGGACTCCCTACGAGCAGTACTTC.

In its sample, this clone was seen once. The chain carries TRBV19 and TRBJ1-5; a weak D match, TRBD1 (5 bases). CDR3 length: 16 residues. CDR1 LNHDA and CDR2 SQIVND come from the germline V gene (reference sequence). With 7 bases removed from V and 6 bases from J, the gap between germline ends came to 22 bases. The CDR3 protein is CASTSEQGGLGQPQHF. The DNA of the CDR3 is TGTGCCAGTACCTCAGAGCAGGGAGGTTTGGGTCAGCCCCAGCATTTT.

The V and J genes are TRBV5-5 and TRBJ1-1; D is undetermined. The CDR3 spans 15 residues. V was pared by 4 bases and J by 2 bases, with 15 bases between. In germline, CDR1 is SGHKS, CDR2 YYEKEE (reference sequence). CDR3 loop: CASSRHVGSNTEAFF. DNA of the CDR3: TGTGCCAGCAGCCGTCACGTAGGGAGTAACACTGAAGCTTTCTTT.

On this clone: Mismatch with germline at one junction end may stem from a read error. The chain links TRBV7-8 to TRBJ2-7; tentatively, D is TRBD1 (6 bases). Germline lookup yields CDR1 SGHVS and CDR2 FQNEAQ. There are 15 residues in the CDR3. The CDR3 nucleotides read TGTGCCAACAGCTTTGTGGAGCCAGGGGTGAACGAGCAGTACTTC. The encoded protein is CANSFVEPGVNEQYF.

J is TRBJ2-1 and V is TRBV7-9; 11 bases are shared with TRBD2. The CDR3 totals 14 residues. Germline CDR1 reads SEHNR; CDR2 reads FQNEAQ (reference sequence). Germline trimming cut 4 bases from V and 7 bases from J; bases unmatched to any gene: 3. CDR3: CASSWGLAVNEQFF. DNA for the CDR3: TGTGCCAGCAGCTGGGGACTAGCGGTGAATGAGCAGTTCTTC. Filled out from reference TRBV7-9 and TRBJ2-1, the complete variable domain reads DTGVSQNPRHKITKRGQNVTFRCDPISEHNRLYWYRQTLGQGPEFLTYFQNEAQLEKSRLLSDRFSAERPKGSFSTLEIQRTEQGDSAMYLCASSWGLAVNEQFFGPGTRLTVL.

The chain employs TRBV6-6 and TRBJ2-5, with 8 bases matching TRBD1. The CDR3 has 14 amino acids. Germline CDR1 is MNHNY and CDR2 is SVGAGI (reference sequence). Trimming at V came to 5 bases and at J to 4 bases, leaving 6 bases not matched to a gene. This CDR3 is CASSPGQGGETQYF. The CDR3, as DNA: TGTGCCAGCAGTCCCGGACAGGGTGGAGAGACCCAGTACTTC.

V usage is TRBV28 and J usage is TRBJ1-3, with TRBD1 identical over 10 bases. Germline-derived CDR1 and CDR2 are MDHEN and SYDVKM. Trimming cost V 5 bases and J 5 bases; bases outside gene matches: 9. The CDR3 covers 16 residues. The CDR3 region is CASSAPTGGGRNTIYF. CDR3 sequence (DNA): TGTGCCAGCAGTGCGCCGACAGGGGGCGGGCGAAACACCATATATTTT.

Concerning this clone itself: Germline and junction disagree at one end, which may indicate a read error. The V gene is TRBV5-1, the J gene TRBJ2-7, with D tentatively TRBD1 (6 bases). This CDR3 is built from 14 residues. Germline V gene sequence: CDR1 SGHRS, CDR2 YFSETQ. CDR3 nucleotide sequence: TGTGCCAGCAGCCTGGGACACTTTACCTACGAGCAGTACTTC. Amino acids: CASSLGHFTYEQYF.

This clone was seen more than once but under ten times. The genes are TRBV30 and TRBJ2-3; D is unresolved. CDR1 is GTSNPN and CDR2 is SVGIG in the germline V gene (reference sequence). This CDR3 is 14 amino acids long. Trimming removed 3 bases at V and 0 bases at J, with 10 bases between. The CDR3: CAWRVGTSTDTQYF. CDR3 sequence (DNA): TGTGCCTGGAGAGTGGGCACGAGCACAGATACGCAGTATTTT.

The V gene is TRBV29-1, the J gene TRBJ2-3; D gene unclear. V lost 1 base, J lost 4 bases, and 9 bases lay in between. CDR3 length equals 13 residues. The germline V gene has CDR1 SQVTM and CDR2 ANQGSEA. The CDR3 spells CSVEVSFADTQYF. CDR3 bases: TGCAGCGTTGAAGTTTCGTTCGCAGATACGCAGTATTTT.

The V gene is TRBV4-1, the J gene TRBJ1-5, with D unclear. The CDR3 length is 13 residues. The ends were cut back, 0 bases at V and 7 bases at J, with 7 bases in the middle. The germline V gene has CDR1 MGHRA and CDR2 YSYEKL. The CDR3 region has the DNA TGCGCCAGCAGCCAAGACCCCCAGCAGCCCCAGCATTTT. Translation gives CASSQDPQQPQHF.

The rearrangement uses TRBV2 and TRBJ2-1; TRBD2 aligns across 13 bases. Germline V gives CDR1 SNHLY, CDR2 FYNNEI. J gave up 5 bases and V 6 bases, and 4 bases lay outside the gene matches. This CDR3 has 15 residues. The CDR3 region is CASREGLAGNNEQFF. The CDR3, as DNA: TGTGCCAGCAGAGAGGGACTAGCGGGAAACAATGAGCAGTTCTTC.

V is TRBV2 and J is TRBJ1-2, with D maybe TRBD1 (5 bases). Per the germline V gene, CDR1 is SNHLY and CDR2 is FYNNEI. The CDR3 totals 12 residues. The V gene lost 8 bases and the J gene lost 8 bases, with 15 bases spanning the gap. CDR3 region: CASGAELGGYTF. CDR3 DNA sequence: TGTGCCAGCGGGGCCGAGTTAGGGGGCTACACCTTC.

V usage is TRBV18 and J usage is TRBJ1-2, with 10 bases aligning to TRBD1. V was pared by 2 bases and J by 0 bases, with 0 bases of the junction left unmatched. The CDR3 sequence is 15 residues long. The germline CDR1 and CDR2 sequences are KGHSH and LQKENI. The CDR3: CASSPGQGANYGYTF. CDR3 nucleotides: TGTGCCAGCTCACCAGGACAGGGGGCTAACTATGGCTACACCTTC.

V is TRBV7-3 and J is TRBJ2-5, with 7 bases identical to TRBD1. The length of the CDR3 is 15 residues. With V trimmed by 4 bases and J by 4 bases, 9 bases remained unmatched. Germline assignment: CDR1 SGHTA and CDR2 FQGTGA. DNA of the CDR3: TGTGCCAGCAGCTCCGGACAGGCACCCTTAGAGACCCAGTACTTC. This encodes CASSSGQAPLETQYF.

The CDR3 region has the DNA TGTGCCAGCAGTAATTACAGAACCCCCCATCAGCCCCAGCATTTT. Its protein is CASSNYRTPHQPQHF. The chain carries TRBV6-4 and TRBJ1-5; D gene ambiguous. Trimming cost V 5 bases and J 5 bases, with 16 bases left between them. Per germline, CDR1 MRHNA and CDR2 SNTAGT. The CDR3 consists of 15 residues.

V usage is TRBV27 and J usage is TRBJ2-1; tentatively, D is TRBD2 (5 bases). Germline loops: CDR1 MNHEY, CDR2 SMNVEV (reference sequence). V lost 3 bases and J 9 bases, leaving 6 bases between the germline ends. The CDR3 contains 11 residues. The CDR3 reads CASSFSGEQFF. The CDR3 nucleotides are TGTGCCAGCAGTTTCAGCGGTGAGCAGTTCTTC.

This chain uses TRBV19 with TRBJ2-4; 8 nucleotides line up with TRBD1. Per germline, CDR1 LNHDA and CDR2 SQIVND (reference sequence). CDR3 size: 17 residues. Unmatched junction bases numbered 9, after V lost 5 bases and J lost 0 bases. The DNA of the CDR3 is TGTGCCAGTAGTCCGGAGACAGGGGCGCTAGCCAAAAACATTCAGTACTTC. It codes for CASSPETGALAKNIQYF.

The chain has TRBV9 and TRBJ2-1; D is unresolved. Trimming left V 0 bases short and J 6 bases short, with 13 bases between. Germline V gene sequence: CDR1 SGDLS, CDR2 YYNGEE. The CDR3 is made up of 15 amino acids. CDR3 DNA sequence: TGTGCCAGCAGCGTAGGGATGGGCCCCCTCAATGAGCAGTTCTTC. The encoded protein is CASSVGMGPLNEQFF.

The chain recombines TRBV10-3 with TRBJ2-5; TRBD1 agrees at 8 bases. The V gene's germline CDR1 is ENHRY and CDR2 SYGVKD. The CDR3 runs to 14 residues. V lost 2 bases to trimming and J lost 5 bases; unmatched junction nucleotides: 4. This CDR3 reads CAISEKQGDETQYF. CDR3 nucleotide sequence: TGTGCCATCAGTGAGAAACAGGGGGATGAGACCCAGTACTTC.

The chain has TRBV7-3 and TRBJ2-1, with 7 bases matching TRBD2. V lost 0 bases and J lost 9; bases outside the gene matches: 8. The CDR3 length is 15 residues. Germline V gene lookup returns CDR1 SGHTA and CDR2 FQGTGA. The CDR3 loop reads CASSLTLAGEGEQFF. The CDR3 DNA sequence: TGTGCCAGCAGCTTAACTCTTGCGGGAGAGGGTGAGCAGTTCTTC.

This clone was recorded a few times. The rearrangement uses TRBV7-9 and TRBJ2-1; 9 nucleotides line up with TRBD2. This CDR3 comprises 16 residues. The ends lost 6 bases at V and 1 base at J; junction bases unmatched: 7. CDR1 is SEHNR, CDR2 FQNEAQ, per germline (reference sequence). The CDR3 protein is CASRPNLAGSYNEQFF. The CDR3 DNA reads TGTGCCAGCAGACCTAATCTAGCGGGATCCTACAATGAGCAGTTCTTC.